Described below is a single TCR beta chain sequence and its context. The antigen is undetermined. PCR amplification relied on 60 Vbeta primers (plus 13 Jbeta primers). The assay was immunoSEQ multiplex PCR, and TCRdb's table has in-frame clones only and misses some. The table has approximately 240,000 clones, roughly 87% seen once. CDR1 is LNHDA and CDR2 is SQIVND in the germline V gene (reference sequence). Trimming left V 2 bases short and J 4 bases short, with 14 bases between. The CDR3 is 15 amino acids. The sample comes from a study of cytomegalovirus exposure and HLA in healthy donors. Study outcomes and limitations: Cytomegalovirus status was reportedly diagnosed by the classifier with high specificity and sensitivity. A later analysis linked a missense DCLRE1C variant to TCR beta V- and J-gene trimming.

The sample was PBMCs. The sequence was obtained from a woman aged 40 to 49 in good health and CMV-seropositive. This chain joins TRBV19 and TRBJ1-2; D is unclear. CDR3 coding DNA: TGTGCCAGTAGTATATATTCTCGGACTTTCTATGGCTACACCTTC. This codes for CASSIYSRTFYGYTF.